This TCR beta chain was observed in a study of CD8 T cells in ankylosing spondylitis. On this clonotype: Its antigen is not identified.

Findings and caveats of the study: Reportedly, matched ankylosing spondylitis synovial fluid was significantly enriched for disease-linked clones. A TCR beta motif of under ten highly homologous variants appeared characteristic of ankylosing spondylitis blood.

Construction of TCR beta libraries was performed using quantitative 5'-RACE with molecular barcodes. Each CDR3 protein is one row after TCRdb ran MiXCR on the 5' RACE reads. The sample yields approximately 200,000 distinct CDR3 sequences, more than 10% seen once. The germline V gene encodes CDR1 SGHVS and CDR2 FQNEAQ. V lost 11 bases, J lost 3 bases, and 7 bases stayed unmatched. This CDR3 is built from 12 residues. The sample consisted of blood, either unsorted or a sorted T cell fraction (not recorded which). The clonotype was recovered from a male donor with ankylosing spondylitis or in good health (not recorded which). The rearrangement joins TRBV7-8 to TRBJ2-7, with 7 bases aligning to TRBD1. CDR3 region: CASFTGDYEQYF. The CDR3 DNA is TGTGCCTCTTTTACAGGGGACTACGAGCAGTACTTC.